This record concerns one T cell receptor beta chain sequence. Its antigen remains unidentified. The data stem from a study of OX40 agonist ivuxolimab in advanced cancers. Using immunoSEQ multiplex PCR, the repertoire was profiled, and TCRdb retains in-frame clones only, with some absent. The sample carries approximately 130,000 clones, 85% to 95% recorded once. Trimming stripped 2 bases from V and 0 bases from J, with 8 bases between. Germline V gene sequence: CDR1 SGHTA, CDR2 FQGTGA. This CDR3 has 15 residues. Study-wide findings and caveats: The average count of expanded clones was higher among CD8+ T cells than among CD4+. Dosing at 0.1 to 3.0 mg/kg was accompanied by clonal expansion of CD4+ and CD8+ blood T cells by week 6.

Sampling times: baseline, cycle 4 day 1, cycle 7 day 1. The sample consisted of CD4+ or CD8+ T cells sorted from blood, taken in a trial of the OX40 agonist ivuxolimab. The receptor comes from an adult with an advanced solid tumor such as melanoma, head and neck, liver or kidney cancer. V gene TRBV7-3 combines with J gene TRBJ1-3; TRBD1 might be the D (5 bases). CDR3 bases: TGTGCCAGCAGCTTAGCCGGGACCTCTGGAAACACCATATATTTT. It codes for CASSLAGTSGNTIYF.